Sequencing of this T cell receptor beta chain was carried out in a study of identical twins. V lost 2 bases to trimming and J lost 0 bases, with 2 bases between them. Germline CDR1 MNHNY, CDR2 SVGAGI (reference sequence). The CDR3 totals 13 residues. With regard to this clonotype: Antigen unknown.

TCRdb independently ran MiXCR on the 5' RACE reads; one entry per CDR3 protein. The sample shows some 210,000 distinct CDR3 sequences, around 15% of them seen only once. Study-wide results and limits: Cross-sectional statistics, not tracking of the same donors, supported the conclusions.

The sample was also linked to a second study, of T cells expressing NK-cell markers. That source reports: Once again these clonotypes came out on top in the CD3+CD56-NKG2C+ fraction of several donors.

The chain joins TRBV6-6 to TRBJ2-1; D call uncertain. Sequencing was performed on CD8+ T cells sorted from blood. The receptor was isolated from a woman aged 18-29 years in good health. CDR3 bases: TGTGCCAGCAGTTACAACTCCTACAATGAGCAGTTCTTC. Encoded protein: CASSYNSYNEQFF.